These T cell receptor beta chains were read from a single sample in a study of immune evolution from preneoplasia to lung adenocarcinoma. Clones were read by immunoSEQ multiplex PCR, and TCRdb kept only the in-frame ones, dropping some. The data hold roughly 5,000 clones, with 83% observed a single time. The sample taken for sequencing was FFPE minimally invasive lung adenocarcinoma tissue. Receptor source: a person aged 55-80 years with lung adenocarcinoma. Each CDR3 is given with its conserved first and last residue. D genes are given only for firm matches. Expanded clones are given a class, and other clones once, few, many or no size at all.

>-|TRBJ2-7|TRBV28|-
CATHRVIAGDEQYF
TGTGCCACCCACAGAGTGATAGCCGGGGACGAGCAGTACTTC
>-|TRBJ1-5|TRBV21-1|-
CASKWGGRAGDHF
TGTGCCAGCAAATGGGGGGGGCGCGCCGGGGATCATTTT
>-|TRBJ1-2|TRBV18|-
CASSPPSRAEYGYTF
TGTGCCAGCTCACCACCGTCCAGGGCTGAGTATGGCTACACCTTC
>-|TRBJ2-2|TRBV19|-
CASSPAGAGELFF
TGTGCCAGTAGTCCCGCAGGCGCCGGGGAGCTGTTTTTT
>-|TRBJ1-2|TRBV7-9|-
CASSSDVNRGYTF
TGTGCCAGCAGCTCAGACGTGAACCGGGGCTACACCTTC
>-|TRBJ1-2|TRBV28|-
CASNNGVFYGYTF
TGTGCCAGCAACAACGGAGTTTTCTATGGCTACACCTTC
>-|TRBJ2-3|TRBV6-1|-
CASSAPRGGGTDTQYF
TGTGCCAGCAGTGCCCCCAGGGGCGGAGGCACAGATACGCAGTATTTT
>-|TRBJ2-5|TRBV6-6|-
CASSDLATETQYF
TGTGCCAGCAGCGATCTAGCGACCGAGACCCAGTACTTC
>-|TRBJ2-1|TRBV5-1|-
CASSLVVVRDNEQFF
TGCGCCAGCAGCTTGGTAGTCGTCCGAGACAATGAGCAGTTCTTC
>-|TRBJ2-7|TRBV28|few
CASRGTSSSYEQYF
TGTGCCAGCAGGGGGACTTCAAGCTCCTACGAGCAGTACTTC
>TRBD2|TRBJ2-7|TRBV9|-
CASSVGTSEQYF
TGTGCCAGCAGCGTAGGGACTAGCGAGCAGTACTTC
>-|TRBJ1-1|TRBV11-3|-
CASSLAPNTEAFF
TGTGCCAGCAGCTTAGCTCCGAACACTGAAGCTTTCTTT
>-|TRBJ2-7|TRBV4-2|-
CASSQDTGGASYEQYF
TGTGCCAGCAGCCAAGATACGGGGGGCGCCTCCTACGAGCAGTACTTC
>-|TRBJ2-3|TRBV11-3|-
CASGPITDTQYF
TGTGCCAGCGGGCCCATTACAGATACGCAGTATTTT
>-|TRBJ2-1|TRBV7-3|once
CASSLLGRYNKQFF
TGTGCCAGCAGCCTCCTCGGACGATACAATAAGCAGTTCTTC
>-|TRBJ2-7|TRBV19|-
CASSTIRGGEQYF
TGTGCCAGTAGTACAATTAGGGGTGGCGAGCAGTACTTC
>-|TRBJ2-1|TRBV6-4|-
CASSDSDNNEQFF
TGTGCCAGCAGTGACTCGGACAACAATGAGCAGTTCTTC
>-|TRBJ2-3|TRBV9|once
CASSVEGNKGDTQYF
TGTGCCAGCAGCGTAGAGGGCAACAAAGGGGATACGCAGTATTTT
>TRBD1|TRBJ1-5|TRBV18|-
CASSGGTAGQPQHF
TGTGCCAGCTCGGGCGGGACAGCGGGCCAGCCCCAGCATTTT
>TRBD1|TRBJ1-4|TRBV6-6|-
CASSQYPGQGREKLFF
TGTGCCAGCAGCCAATACCCCGGACAGGGTCGGGAAAAACTGTTTTTT
>-|TRBJ1-2|TRBV7-6|-
CASSPTPESSYTF
TGTGCCAGCAGCCCGACCCCGGAGTCAAGCTACACCTTC
>-|TRBJ2-3|TRBV11-3|once
CASSSTRSTDTQYF
TGTGCCAGCAGCTCTACTAGAAGCACAGATACGCAGTATTTT
>-|TRBJ2-2|TRBV12-5|-
CASAPDANTGELFF
TGTGCTAGTGCGCCAGACGCTAACACCGGGGAGCTGTTTTTT
>-|TRBJ1-1|TRBV7-9|-
CASSRAEAVVAFF
TGTGCCAGCAGCCGGGCCGAGGCGGTGGTGGCTTTCTTT